The 8 T cell receptor beta chains given below trace back to one sample, sequenced in a study of T cell responses to AZD1222 COVID-19 vaccine. TCRdb's copy holds only in-frame clones and misses some; the assay was immunoSEQ multiplex PCR. Counted here are 110,000 to 150,000 clones, 92% occurring once; the ten biggest clones make up about 3.5%. The sample was peripheral blood, taken 28 days after the second AZD1222 dose. The source of these receptors is an adult who received the AZD1222 COVID-19 vaccine.

A single count supports this clone. V and J are TRBV6-5 and TRBJ1-5, with TRBD1 as a possible D gene (5 bases). CDR3 size: 15 residues. Germline assignment: CDR1 MNHEY and CDR2 SVGAGI. Trimming took 6 bases from V and 3 from J, leaving 15 bases between them. CDR3 in amino acids: CASSAGTVFNQPQHF. CDR3 DNA: TGTGCCAGCAGCGCCGGGACGGTGTTCAATCAGCCCCAGCATTTT.

This sequence joins TRBV25-1 and TRBJ1-2; tentatively, D is TRBD1 (6 bases). There are 13 residues in the CDR3. Between the trimmed V and J ends, which lost 2 bases and 2 bases, there was a span of 6 bases. Per the germline V gene, CDR1 is MGHDK and CDR2 is SYGVNS. CDR3: CASSEQGNYGYTF. CDR3 nucleotides: TGTGCCAGCAGTGAACAGGGGAACTATGGCTACACCTTC.

This chain links TRBV28 with TRBJ1-3; D gene unclear. V gave up 3 bases and J gave up 3 bases, with 9 bases separating them. Germline V gene data show CDR1 as MDHEN and CDR2 as SYDVKM. CDR3 length: 14 residues. This CDR3 is CASSFRGHGNTIYF. CDR3 nucleotide sequence: TGTGCCAGCAGTTTTCGGGGTCATGGAAACACCATATATTTT.

The chain is built from TRBV12-3 or TRBV12-4 and TRBJ1-5; TRBD1 is a possible D gene (5 bases). CDR3 length equals 12 residues. V lost 7 bases and J 5 bases, leaving 9 bases between the germline ends. The CDR3 DNA reads TGTGCCAGCAACCTGGGGGATCAGCCCCAGCATTTT. Amino acids: CASNLGDQPQHF.

The chain employs TRBV10-3 and TRBJ1-1; D gene uncertain. The germline V and J ends were trimmed by 2 bases and 3 bases, with 10 bases remaining between them. This CDR3 comprises 14 residues. Germline CDR1 ENHRY, CDR2 SYGVKD. This CDR3 is CAISEDGVYTEAFF. The DNA of the CDR3 is TGTGCCATCAGTGAGGATGGGGTTTACACTGAAGCTTTCTTT.

The chain recombines TRBV28 with TRBJ1-2; D is perhaps TRBD1 (6 bases). Germline V gene sequence: CDR1 MDHEN, CDR2 SYDVKM. There are 14 residues in the CDR3. The V and J ends lost 6 bases and 6 bases respectively, with 17 bases between them. The CDR3 region has the DNA TGTGCCAGCAGGTCGGCCGGGACAAGGGATGGCTACACCTTC. Encoded protein: CASRSAGTRDGYTF.

A single count supports this clone. The J gene is TRBJ1-2, the V gene TRBV7-8, with TRBD1 matching over 9 bases. The trim removed 5 bases at V and 8 bases at J, leaving 6 bases unmatched. This CDR3 is 13 amino acids long. The germline V gene has CDR1 SGHVS and CDR2 FQNEAQ. CDR3 sequence reads: CASSPGTGNGYTF. The CDR3 DNA sequence: TGTGCCAGCAGCCCGGGGACAGGGAACGGCTACACCTTC.

The chain couples TRBV18 to TRBJ2-1; D gene uncertain. The CDR3 totals 14 residues. Trimming took 1 base from V and 4 from J, leaving 8 bases between them. CDR1 is KGHSH, CDR2 LQKENI, per germline. The CDR3 region is CASSPQARYNEQFF. In DNA, the CDR3 is TGTGCCAGCTCACCACAGGCCAGATACAATGAGCAGTTCTTC.